This T cell receptor beta chain was documented in a study of blood T cell repertoires in COVID-19. V gave up 3 bases and J gave up 5 bases, with 8 bases separating them. The CDR3 is 13 amino acids. Libraries were prepared by immunoSEQ multiplex PCR; TCRdb keeps only in-frame clonotypes and omits some of them. The sample shows over 150,000 clones, around nine tenths of them seen only once. V usage is TRBV12-3 or TRBV12-4 and J usage is TRBJ1-5, with D unresolved. Sequenced sample: peripheral blood. This TCR was recovered from a man between 60 and 70 years old with COVID-19, enrolled during active disease. CDR3 protein: CASSLLEDQPQHF. The CDR3 region has the DNA TGTGCCAGCAGTTTGTTGGAGGATCAGCCCCAGCATTTT.